These T cell receptor beta chains were read from a single sample in a study of post-analysis software for immune sequencing data. From the PCR reads, TCRdb called clonotypes with MiXCR, one entry per CDR3 protein. The sample has hundreds of thousands of distinct CDR3 sequences; roughly 29% are singletons. The source material was blood. The receptor set was obtained from a girl aged 5 to 17 with multiple sclerosis. The CDR3 runs from the conserved cysteine through the conserved F or W. The D gene is left open where the match is weak. For some rows the clone size is stated as once, few or many, or as a class when expanded; others skip it.

>TRBV29-1|TRBD1|11|few|TRBJ1-1
CSVTGGTEAFF
TGCAGCGTTACAGGGGGCACTGAAGCTTTCTTT
>TRBV9|.|15|.|TRBJ2-7
CASSSRLGDLTEQYF
TGCGCCAGCAGCTCCCGACTAGGGGATCTCACTGAGCAGTACTTC
>TRBV20-1|.|14|.|TRBJ1-1
CSARRGRENTEAFF
TGCAGTGCTAGGAGGGGCAGAGAGAACACTGAAGCTTTCTTT
>TRBV10-3|.|13|.|TRBJ2-5
CAISVVNQETQYF
TGTGCCATCAGTGTAGTGAACCAAGAGACCCAGTACTTC
>TRBV6-2/TRBV6-3|TRBD1|15|few|TRBJ1-1
CASSPPGRGLSEAFF
TGTGCCAGCAGTCCACCGGGCAGGGGGCTATCTGAAGCTTTCTTT
>TRBV5-8|.|16|few|TRBJ2-3
CASSPRRQVGADTQYF
TGTGCCAGCAGCCCGAGGAGGCAGGTTGGGGCAGATACGCAGTATTTT
>TRBV19|.|13|.|TRBJ2-3
CASSLSGADTQYF
TGTGCCAGTAGTCTTTCCGGGGCAGATACGCAGTATTTT
>TRBV10-3|.|15|few|TRBJ2-6
CAISELNSGANVLTF
TGTGCCATCAGTGAGTTGAACTCTGGGGCCAACGTCCTGACTTTC
>TRBV20-1|TRBD1|13|few|TRBJ1-2
CSAADRARGGYTF
TGCAGTGCTGCGGACAGGGCCAGGGGTGGCTACACCTTC
>TRBV7-2|TRBD1|14|few|TRBJ2-7
CASSKDRGPYEQYF
TGTGCCAGCAGCAAAGACAGGGGGCCCTACGAGCAGTACTTC
>TRBV29-1|TRBD1|16|.|TRBJ2-1
CSVATPGQTFFNEQFF
TGCAGCGTTGCCACACCGGGACAGACTTTTTTCAATGAGCAGTTCTTC
>TRBV2|.|12|.|TRBJ2-3
CASSPESDTQYF
TGTGCCAGCAGTCCAGAATCGGATACGCAGTATTTT
>TRBV4-3|TRBD1|15|many|TRBJ1-2
CASSRHETGNYGYTF
TGCGCCAGCAGCCGGCATGAGACAGGGAACTATGGCTACACCTTC
>TRBV7-8|TRBD1|17|.|TRBJ1-6
CASSSRLRTGENSPLHF
TGTGCCAGCAGCTCACGCCTCCGGACAGGGGAGAATTCACCCCTCCACTTT
>TRBV29-1|.|11|few|TRBJ1-2
CSTTGNYGYTF
TGCAGCACGACCGGGAACTATGGCTACACCTTC
>TRBV20-1|.|11|.|TRBJ1-6
CSARSGSPLHF
TGCAGTGCTAGGAGTGGTTCACCCCTCCACTTT
>TRBV7-2|.|15|.|TRBJ2-3
CASSLTTGPADTQYF
TGTGCCAGCAGCTTAACTACAGGTCCCGCAGATACGCAGTATTTT
>TRBV20-1|TRBD2|16|.|TRBJ2-1
CSARGWAPGGPNEQFF
TGCAGTGCTAGAGGGTGGGCTCCGGGAGGGCCGAATGAGCAGTTCTTC
>TRBV29-1|.|12|.|TRBJ2-1
CSVEEGFDEQFF
TGCAGCGTTGAAGAGGGTTTTGATGAGCAGTTCTTC
>TRBV4-1|TRBD1|14|many|TRBJ1-2
CASSEETGGYGYTF
TGCGCCAGCAGCGAAGAGACAGGGGGCTATGGCTACACCTTC
>TRBV6-5|.|15|few|TRBJ1-1
CASSSGGVWNTEAFF
TGTGCCAGCAGTTCTGGGGGTGTGTGGAACACTGAAGCTTTCTTT
>TRBV4-2|.|16|few|TRBJ1-2
CASSQGLGDANYGYTF
TGTGCCAGCAGCCAAGGACTGGGGGACGCTAACTATGGCTACACCTTC
>TRBV9|.|16|once|TRBJ2-2
CASSVGESANTGELFF
TGTGCCAGCAGCGTAGGCGAGAGCGCGAACACCGGGGAGCTGTTTTTT
>TRBV9|TRBD1|16|.|TRBJ2-1
CASSPRTGESYNEQFF
TGTGCCAGCAGCCCCCGGACAGGGGAATCCTACAATGAGCAGTTCTTC
>TRBV28|.|14|few|TRBJ2-7
CASSSPGWAHEQYF
TGTGCCAGCAGTTCCCCCGGCTGGGCCCACGAGCAGTACTTC
>TRBV28|.|17|.|TRBJ2-1
CASSLSYGPFGANEQFF
TGTGCCAGCAGTTTATCATACGGACCTTTTGGAGCCAATGAGCAGTTCTTC
>TRBV5-6|.|12|.|TRBJ1-1
CASSRWVTEAFF
TGTGCCAGCAGCCGGTGGGTTACTGAAGCTTTCTTT
>TRBV4-1|TRBD1|13|few|TRBJ2-1
CASSQNQGDEQFF
TGCGCCAGCAGCCAAAACCAGGGGGATGAGCAGTTCTTC